Below, one T cell receptor beta chain is given with its context. The antigen remains undetermined. The sample is drawn from a study of identical twins. Broader study findings: Analyses based on zero insertions could be partly confounded by invariant MAIT and iNKT cells.

V lost 8 bases, J lost 4 bases, and 15 bases stayed unmatched. The length of the CDR3 is 18 residues. Germline lookup yields CDR1 MNHEY and CDR2 SMNVEV (reference sequence). Carrying unique molecular identifiers, the cDNA also gained a universal primer site through template switching. A single record per CDR3 protein comes from TCRdb applying MiXCR to the 5' RACE reads. The top ten hold over 10% of the sample, which has approximately 700,000 distinct CDR3 sequences, 18% seen once. The same sample was also used in a study of T cells expressing NK-cell markers. This second report adds: Once again these clonotypes came out on top in the CD3+CD56-NKG2C+ fraction of several donors.

This receptor was obtained from a woman aged 18-29 years in good health. This chain links TRBV27 with TRBJ2-5, with 14 nucleotides matching TRBD2. Sequenced sample: PBMCs. The CDR3 DNA follows: TGTGCCAGCTCACCGGGACTAGCGGGAGTTGCAGGTCGAGAGACCCAGTACTTC. Its protein is CASSPGLAGVAGRETQYF.